This T cell receptor beta chain emerged from a study of blood T cell repertoires in COVID-19. This CDR3 region has 16 residues. CDR1 and CDR2 (germline): SGHTA, FQGNSA. V lost 4 bases and J lost 10; bases outside the gene matches: 12. TCRdb keeps only in-frame clones here, not all; method: immunoSEQ multiplex PCR. This sample yields over 150,000 clones, of which approximately 82% are seen a single time; 6.9% belongs to the top ten. This clone has only a few counts. The sample comprised peripheral blood. The J gene is TRBJ2-1, the V gene TRBV7-2; TRBD2 matches 11 bases. The receptor was isolated from a human donor with acute or convalescent COVID-19. The donor label of this sample is uncertain. CDR3 region: CASSSGTSGLGREQFF. CDR3 DNA: TGTGCCAGCAGCTCCGGGACTAGCGGCCTCGGACGGGAGCAGTTCTTC.